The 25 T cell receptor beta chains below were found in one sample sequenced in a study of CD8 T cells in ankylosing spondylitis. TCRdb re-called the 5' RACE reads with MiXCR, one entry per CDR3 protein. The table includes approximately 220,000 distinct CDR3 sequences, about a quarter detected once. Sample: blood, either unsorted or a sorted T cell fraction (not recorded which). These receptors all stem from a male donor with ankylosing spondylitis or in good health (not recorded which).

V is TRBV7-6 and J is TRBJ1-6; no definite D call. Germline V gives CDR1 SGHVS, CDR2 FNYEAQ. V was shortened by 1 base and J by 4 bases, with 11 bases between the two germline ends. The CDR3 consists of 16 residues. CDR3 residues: CASSLDRSEYNSPLHF. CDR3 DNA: TGTGCCAGCAGCTTAGATCGGTCGGAATATAATTCACCCCTCCACTTT.

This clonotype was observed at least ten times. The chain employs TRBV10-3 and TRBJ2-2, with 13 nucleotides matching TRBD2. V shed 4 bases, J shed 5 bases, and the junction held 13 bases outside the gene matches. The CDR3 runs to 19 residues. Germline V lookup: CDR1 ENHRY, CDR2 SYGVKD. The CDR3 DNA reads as TGTGCCATCAGTGGAAGCAAACTAGCGGGAGGGCCGGGGACCGGGGAGCTGTTTTTT. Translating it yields CAISGSKLAGGPGTGELFF.

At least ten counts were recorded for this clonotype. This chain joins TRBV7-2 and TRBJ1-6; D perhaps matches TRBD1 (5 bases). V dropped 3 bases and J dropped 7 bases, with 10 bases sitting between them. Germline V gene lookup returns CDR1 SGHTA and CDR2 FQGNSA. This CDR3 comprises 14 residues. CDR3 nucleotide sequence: TGTGCCAGCAGCTTGGGGCTCGCAAATTCACCCCTCCACTTT. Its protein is CASSLGLANSPLHF.

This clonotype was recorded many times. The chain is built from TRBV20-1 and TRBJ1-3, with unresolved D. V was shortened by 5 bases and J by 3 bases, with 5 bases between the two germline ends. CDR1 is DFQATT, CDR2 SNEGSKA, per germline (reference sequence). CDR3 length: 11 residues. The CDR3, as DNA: TGCAGTGCTGGTCTTGGAAACACCATATATTTT. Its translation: CSAGLGNTIYF.

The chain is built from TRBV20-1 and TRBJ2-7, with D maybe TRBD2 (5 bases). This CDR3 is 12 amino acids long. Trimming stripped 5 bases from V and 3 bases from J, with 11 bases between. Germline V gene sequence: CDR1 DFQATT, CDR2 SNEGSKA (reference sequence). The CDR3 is CSAPTGNYEQYF. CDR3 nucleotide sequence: TGCAGTGCTCCGACGGGAAACTACGAGCAGTACTTC.

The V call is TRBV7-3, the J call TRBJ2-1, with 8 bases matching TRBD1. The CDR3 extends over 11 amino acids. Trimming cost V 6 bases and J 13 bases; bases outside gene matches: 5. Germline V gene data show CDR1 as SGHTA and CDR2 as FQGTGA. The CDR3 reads CASSPGQVQFF. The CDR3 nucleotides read TGTGCCAGCAGTCCGGGACAGGTTCAGTTCTTC.

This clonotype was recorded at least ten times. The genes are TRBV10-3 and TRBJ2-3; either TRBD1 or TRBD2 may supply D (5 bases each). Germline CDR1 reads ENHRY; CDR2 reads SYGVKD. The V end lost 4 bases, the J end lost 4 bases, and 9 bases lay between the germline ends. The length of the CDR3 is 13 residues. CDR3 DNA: TGTGCCATCAGTGGAGGGGCCCCAGATACGCAGTATTTT. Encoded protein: CAISGGAPDTQYF.

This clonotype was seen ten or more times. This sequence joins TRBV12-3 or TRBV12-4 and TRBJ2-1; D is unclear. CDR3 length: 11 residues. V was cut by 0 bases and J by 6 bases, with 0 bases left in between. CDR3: CASSLANEQFF. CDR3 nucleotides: TGTGCCAGCAGTTTAGCCAATGAGCAGTTCTTC.

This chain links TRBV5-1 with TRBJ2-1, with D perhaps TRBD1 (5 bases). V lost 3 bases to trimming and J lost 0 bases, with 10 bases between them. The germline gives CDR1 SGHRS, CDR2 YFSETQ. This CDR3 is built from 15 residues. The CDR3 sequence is CASSSRQSSYNEQFF. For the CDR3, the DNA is TGCGCCAGCAGCTCCAGACAGAGCTCCTACAATGAGCAGTTCTTC.

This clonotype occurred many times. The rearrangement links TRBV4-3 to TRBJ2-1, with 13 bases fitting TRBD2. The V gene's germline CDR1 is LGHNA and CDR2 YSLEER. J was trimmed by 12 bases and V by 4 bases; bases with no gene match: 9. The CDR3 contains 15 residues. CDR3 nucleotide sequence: TGCGCCAGCAGCCTAGGGACTAGCGGGGAGTTTGGGCAGTTCTTC. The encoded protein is CASSLGTSGEFGQFF.

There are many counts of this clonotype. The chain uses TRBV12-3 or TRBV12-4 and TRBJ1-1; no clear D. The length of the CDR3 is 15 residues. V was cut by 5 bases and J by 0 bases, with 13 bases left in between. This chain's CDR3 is CASSPRELMNTEAFF. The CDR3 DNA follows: TGTGCCAGCAGTCCCCGAGAACTCATGAACACTGAAGCTTTCTTT.

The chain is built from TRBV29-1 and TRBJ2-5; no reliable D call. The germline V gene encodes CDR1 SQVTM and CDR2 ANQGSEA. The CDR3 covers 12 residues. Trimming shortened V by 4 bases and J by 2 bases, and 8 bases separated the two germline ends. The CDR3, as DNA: TGCAGCGTTGTGATAGGTCAAGAGACCCAGTACTTC. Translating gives CSVVIGQETQYF.

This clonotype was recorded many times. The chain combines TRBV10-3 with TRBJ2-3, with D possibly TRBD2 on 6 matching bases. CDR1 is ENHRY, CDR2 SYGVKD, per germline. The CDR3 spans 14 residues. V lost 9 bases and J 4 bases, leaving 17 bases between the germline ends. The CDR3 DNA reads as TGTGCCATAGCCGGGAGTCATGGGGCAGATACGCAGTATTTT. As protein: CAIAGSHGADTQYF.

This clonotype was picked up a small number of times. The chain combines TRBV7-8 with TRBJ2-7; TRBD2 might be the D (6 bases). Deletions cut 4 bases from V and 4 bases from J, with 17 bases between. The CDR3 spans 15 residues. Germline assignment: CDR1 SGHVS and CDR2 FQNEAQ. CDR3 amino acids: CASSSVGGSQYEQYF. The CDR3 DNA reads TGTGCCAGCAGCTCGGTCGGGGGTAGTCAATACGAGCAGTACTTC.

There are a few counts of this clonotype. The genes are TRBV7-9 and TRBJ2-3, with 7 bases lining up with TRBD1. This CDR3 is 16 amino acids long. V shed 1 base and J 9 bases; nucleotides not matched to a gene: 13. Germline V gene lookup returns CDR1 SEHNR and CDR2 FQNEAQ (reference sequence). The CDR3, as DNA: TGTGCCAGCAGCTTAGGTCGCGGACAGGCCCAGGGGACGCAGTATTTT. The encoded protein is CASSLGRGQAQGTQYF. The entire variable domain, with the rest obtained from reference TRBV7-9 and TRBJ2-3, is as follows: DTGVSQNPRHKITKRGQNVTFRCDPISEHNRLYWYRQTLGQGPEFLTYFQNEAQLEKSRLLSDRFSAERPKGSFSTLEIQRTEQGDSAMYLCASSLGRGQAQGTQYFGPGTRLTVL.

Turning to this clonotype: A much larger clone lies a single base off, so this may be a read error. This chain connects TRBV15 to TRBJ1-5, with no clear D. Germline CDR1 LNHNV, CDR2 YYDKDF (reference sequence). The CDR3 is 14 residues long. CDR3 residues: CATSRDLPRGPRHF. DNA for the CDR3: TGTGCCACCAGCAGAGATTTGCCAAGAGGGCCCCGGCATTTT.

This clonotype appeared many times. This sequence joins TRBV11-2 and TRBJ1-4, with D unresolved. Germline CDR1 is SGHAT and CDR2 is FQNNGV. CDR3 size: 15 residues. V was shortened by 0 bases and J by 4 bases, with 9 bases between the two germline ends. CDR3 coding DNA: TGTGCCAGCAGCTTAGATGGCAGCCATAATGAAAAACTGTTTTTT. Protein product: CASSLDGSHNEKLFF.

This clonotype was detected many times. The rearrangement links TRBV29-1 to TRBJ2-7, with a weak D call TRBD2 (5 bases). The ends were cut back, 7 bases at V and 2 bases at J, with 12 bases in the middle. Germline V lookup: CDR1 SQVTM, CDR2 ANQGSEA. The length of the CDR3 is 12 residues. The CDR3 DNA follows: TGCAGCGGAGGGCGCGACACCTACGAGCAGTACTTC. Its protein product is CSGGRDTYEQYF.

This CDR3 reads CSAPTRQPSGNTIYF. For the CDR3, the DNA is TGCAGTGCGCCTACAAGACAGCCCTCTGGAAACACCATATATTTT. The chain links TRBV20-1 to TRBJ1-3, with a tentative D call TRBD1 (5 bases). CDR3 length: 15 amino acids. Germline CDR1 and CDR2: DFQATT and SNEGSKA (reference sequence). V lost 6 bases to trimming and J lost 0 bases, with 15 bases between them.

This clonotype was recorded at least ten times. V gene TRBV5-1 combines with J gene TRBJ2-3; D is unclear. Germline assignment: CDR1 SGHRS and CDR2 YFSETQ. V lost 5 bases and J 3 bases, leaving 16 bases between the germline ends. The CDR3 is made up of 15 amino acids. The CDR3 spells CASSTFRATTDTQYF. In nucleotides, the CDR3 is TGCGCCAGCAGTACCTTTAGGGCGACTACAGATACGCAGTATTTT.

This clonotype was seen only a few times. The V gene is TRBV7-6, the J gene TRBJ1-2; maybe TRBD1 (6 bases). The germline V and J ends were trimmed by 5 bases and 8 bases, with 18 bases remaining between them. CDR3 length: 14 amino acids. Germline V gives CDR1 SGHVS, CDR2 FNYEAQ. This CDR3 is CASSLGTLASGYTF. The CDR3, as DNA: TGTGCCAGCAGCCTCGGGACACTGGCAAGCGGCTACACCTTC.

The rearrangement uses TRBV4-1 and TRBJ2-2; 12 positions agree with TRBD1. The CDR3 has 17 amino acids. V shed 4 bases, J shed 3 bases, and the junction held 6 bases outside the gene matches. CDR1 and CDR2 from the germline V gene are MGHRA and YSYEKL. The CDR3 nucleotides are TGCGCCAGCAGCCTCTTCGGGACAGGGGGCCACACCGGGGAGCTGTTTTTT. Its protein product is CASSLFGTGGHTGELFF.

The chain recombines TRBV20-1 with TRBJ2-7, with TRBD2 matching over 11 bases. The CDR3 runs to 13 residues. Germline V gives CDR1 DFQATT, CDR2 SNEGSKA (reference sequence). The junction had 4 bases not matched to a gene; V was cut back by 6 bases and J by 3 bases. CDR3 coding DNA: TGCAGTGCCTCGGGACTAGCGGACTACGAGCAGTACTTC. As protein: CSASGLADYEQYF.

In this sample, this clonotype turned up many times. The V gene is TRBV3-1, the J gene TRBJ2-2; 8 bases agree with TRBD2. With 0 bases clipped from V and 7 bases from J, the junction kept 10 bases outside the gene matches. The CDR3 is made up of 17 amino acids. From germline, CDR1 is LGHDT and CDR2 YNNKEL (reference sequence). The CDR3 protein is CASSQEWRAGVGGELFF. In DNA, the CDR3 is TGTGCCAGCAGCCAAGAATGGAGAGCGGGAGTGGGCGGGGAGCTGTTTTTT.

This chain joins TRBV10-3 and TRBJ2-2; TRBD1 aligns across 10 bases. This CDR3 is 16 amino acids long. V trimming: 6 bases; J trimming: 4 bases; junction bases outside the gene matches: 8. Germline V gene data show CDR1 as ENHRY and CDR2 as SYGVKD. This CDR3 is CAIRADRGPGTGELFF. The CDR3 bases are TGTGCCATCAGGGCCGACAGGGGGCCGGGCACCGGGGAGCTGTTTTTT.